Sequencing of this T cell receptor beta chain was carried out in a study of identifying expanded T cells in peripheral blood. Remarks on this clone: Its antigen is still unknown.

During the collection period, no donor immune events like infections were recorded. V was pared by 7 bases and J by 0 bases, with 12 bases between. Germline V gene lookup returns CDR1 MDHEN and CDR2 SYDVKM. The CDR3 contains 14 residues. Overall study results and limits: Clone count variance between approximately two-week samples rose with total template count. Over approximately two and four weeks, about 15 and 19 clones changed, versus more than 1 between replicates.

Some clones are missing from TCRdb's copy, which holds only in-frame ones; the method was immunoSEQ multiplex PCR. The table lists 90,000 to 110,000 clones, roughly 90% of them singletons. The chain joins TRBV28 to TRBJ1-2; perhaps TRBD1 as D (6 bases). The sequenced sample consisted of blood. The clonotype was recovered from a person between 18 and 75 years old in good health. CDR3 in DNA: TGTGCCAGCAAGGAGGGGGGGGCTAACTATGGCTACACCTTC. It is translated as CASKEGGANYGYTF.